The clone carrying this T cell receptor beta chain was recorded only once. What it binds is unknown. The source of the sample is a study of OX40 agonist ivuxolimab in advanced cancers. In the study overall: Therapy given before enrollment (anti-PD-1, anti-PD-L1 or anti-CTLA-4) was allowed, and roughly 42% had some. General study findings and limits: Compared with CD4+, CD8+ T cells on average had more expanded clones. The study observed clonal expansion of CD4+ and CD8+ blood T cells by week 6 at 0.1 to 3.0 mg/kg. Partial responders receiving 0.1-3.0 mg/kg showed among the lowest clonal expansion.

CDR1 is SGHNT and CDR2 is YYREEE in the germline V gene (reference sequence). The germline V and J ends were trimmed by 4 bases and 6 bases, with 17 bases remaining between them. This CDR3 is built from 14 residues. Method: immunoSEQ multiplex PCR; TCRdb's copy keeps in-frame clones and lacks some. There are approximately 130,000 clones in the sample; around 93% occur only once, and approximately 0.99% lies in the top ten. The clonotype was recovered from an adult with an advanced solid tumor such as melanoma, head and neck, liver or kidney cancer. V gene TRBV5-4 combines with J gene TRBJ2-7; perhaps TRBD2 as D (5 bases). This sample comprised CD4+ or CD8+ T cells sorted from blood, obtained in a trial of the OX40 agonist ivuxolimab. This CDR3 reads CASSLGAAFSEQYF. CDR3 DNA sequence: TGTGCCAGCAGCCTGGGAGCGGCCTTCAGCGAGCAGTACTTC.